The sequence of this TCR beta chain was determined in a study of blood T cell repertoires in COVID-19. The overall study: T cells, B-cell-depleted T cells, or PBMCs supplied cDNA or gDNA.

In the study's own analysis: Estimates of nucleated cell counts were drawn from the amplification of reference gene primers. Data came from immunoSEQ multiplex PCR; TCRdb stores just in-frame clones and leaves some out. V and J calls and clone size follow that table, whereas D and trimming were derived from the DNA. The sample consists of under 350,000 clones, about 86% of them appearing once. The CDR3 consists of 16 residues. The germline gives CDR1 SGHDT, CDR2 YYEEEE. V dropped 4 bases and J dropped 5; count of bases not matched to a gene: 8. Self-reported history from a screening survey and questionnaire set each donor's cohort.

Sequencing input: PBMCs or T cells enriched from blood (not recorded which). The origin of this receptor is a woman in her thirties or forties with acute COVID-19. The chain combines TRBV5-6 with TRBJ2-1; 11 positions agree with TRBD2. The chain's CDR3 is CASSRGGLAADNEQFF. DNA of the CDR3: TGTGCCAGCAGCCGGGGGGGACTAGCGGCGGACAATGAGCAGTTCTTC.